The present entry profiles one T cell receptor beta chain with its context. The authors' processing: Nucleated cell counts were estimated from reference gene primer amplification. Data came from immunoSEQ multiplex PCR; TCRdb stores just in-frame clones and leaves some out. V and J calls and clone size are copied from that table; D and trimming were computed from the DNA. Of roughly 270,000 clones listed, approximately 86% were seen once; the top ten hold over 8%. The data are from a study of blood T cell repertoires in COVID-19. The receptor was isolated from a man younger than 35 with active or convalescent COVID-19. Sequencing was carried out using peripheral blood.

The DNA for the CDR3 is TGCGCCAGCAGCCAAGATCGCGCTAGCGGATATCGAGATACGCAGTATTTT. It encodes CASSQDRASGYRDTQYF. The chain carries TRBV4-1 and TRBJ2-3, with 7 positions matching TRBD2. The V and J ends lost 0 bases and 5 bases, in that order; junction bases with no gene match: 11. Per germline, CDR1 MGHRA and CDR2 YSYEKL. This CDR3 is built from 17 residues.